This paragraph covers one T cell receptor (beta chain) sequence. As yet, its antigen is unknown. This entry belongs to a study of post-analysis software for immune sequencing data. Study-level results: Compared against controls, patients with multiple sclerosis displayed significantly lower normalized Chao1 diversity. Compared with controls, patients had more of about 5 TRBV segments, including TRBV5-6, TRBV5-1 and TRBV20-1. Clustering by F measure revealed strong co-clustering among samples prepared together in one batch.

TCR beta cDNA libraries had unique molecular identifiers. From the PCR reads, TCRdb called clonotypes with MiXCR, one entry per CDR3 protein. The sample contains about 460,000 distinct CDR3 sequences, roughly 45% of which appear only once. With 0 bases removed from V and 2 bases from J, the gap between germline ends came to 13 bases. The CDR3 has 16 residues. From germline, CDR1 is DFQATT and CDR2 SNEGSKA (reference sequence). The V and J genes are TRBV20-1 and TRBJ1-4; TRBD1 might be the D (6 bases). This clonotype was obtained from a girl aged 10-17 years with multiple sclerosis. Sequenced sample: blood. The CDR3 region is CSARDAGASTNEKLFF. Written as DNA, the CDR3 is TGCAGTGCTAGAGACGCGGGGGCATCGACTAATGAAAAACTGTTTTTT.